This T cell receptor (beta chain) was identified in a study of T cells in Graves' hyperthyroidism and ophthalmopathy. Template material for amplifying TCR beta CDR3 regions consisted of RNA transcripts. Primed by the HTBI set, a first-round RT-PCR was run on the TCR CDR3. TCRdb re-called the multiplex PCR reads through MiXCR, storing one row per CDR3 protein. Here the sample spans 300,000 to 450,000 distinct CDR3 sequences, about a fifth being singletons. Inclusion characteristics of ophthalmopathy patients comprised a Clinical Activity Score of at least 3, a NOSPECS grade of at least 4, and duration under 3 months. A 10 ml volume of fresh peripheral blood provided the PBMCs. The V gene's germline CDR1 is MNHNS and CDR2 SASEGT. This CDR3 has 15 residues. V dropped 6 bases and J dropped 5 bases, with 20 bases sitting between them. This clonotype has a handful of counts. No antigen is known for it. Study-level points and caveats: Within blood appeared most thyroid clonotypes that had expanded above 0.001. By a 13 V-J model, ophthalmopathy was set apart from stable hyperthyroidism.

This TCR was recovered from a man between 18 and 29 years old with Graves' ophthalmopathy. This chain connects TRBV6-1 to TRBJ2-7; D perhaps matches TRBD1 (6 bases). Material: blood. The CDR3 region is CASSTELQGRDEQYF. In nucleotides, the CDR3 is TGTGCCAGCAGCACAGAGTTACAGGGAAGGGACGAGCAGTACTTC.